This TCR beta chain appears in the sequencing data of a study of cytomegalovirus exposure and HLA in healthy donors. Study results and limitations: One cluster of highly shared sequence variants probably arose as a sequencing artifact. In an earlier analysis, about 87% or about 30%: the productive usage of most TCR beta V segments.

The J segment lost 7 bases and the V segment lost 2 bases, leaving 9 bases of the junction unmatched. Germline values: CDR1 SGHDT, CDR2 YYEEEE. This CDR3 is built from 16 residues. The PCR made use of 60 Vbeta and 13 Jbeta primers. Only in-frame clones appear in the TCRdb table, and some are missing; sequencing was by immunoSEQ multiplex PCR. The sample spans tens of thousands of clones; the ten largest clones claim roughly 15%. For this clone: The antigen remains undetermined.

Source material: PBMCs. The TCR sequence derives from a man in his fifties in good health and CMV-seropositive. This sequence joins TRBV5-6 and TRBJ2-1, with 10 bases identical to TRBD2. The CDR3 here is CASSFPGTSVLNEQFF. For the CDR3, the DNA is TGTGCCAGCAGCTTCCCCGGGACTAGCGTCCTTAATGAGCAGTTCTTC.